This TCR beta chain was observed in a study of shared clonotypes between healthy human individuals. At the level of the study: The plates for each donor numbered three CD4 naive, three CD4 memory, two CD8 naive and one CD8 memory.

Notes on the study in general: Rarefaction showed sorted-subset sequencing was incomplete despite large depth. Clonotype sharing across a few donors was observed for around 5.1% of naive CD4 clonotypes. The expectation was that sequencing depth would affect clonotype sharing among donors.

This CDR3 spans 17 amino acids. V was pared by 1 base and J by 4 bases, with 10 bases of the junction left unmatched. Germline loops: CDR1 SGHTA, CDR2 FQGNSA. Comments on this clone: The antigen is not known.

The repertoire was sequenced with immunoSEQ multiplex PCR; TCRdb's copy has only in-frame clones and lacks some. The sample consists of roughly 500,000 clones, approximately 95% of them appearing once. This receptor was identified in a woman aged 25 to 45 in good health. The specimen sequenced was naive CD4+ T cells sorted from blood. Subset described: CD45RA+ positively selected. The chain carries TRBV7-2 and TRBJ2-1, with 7 bases that match TRBD2. CDR3 in amino acids: CASSLDFTSAVYNEQFF. CDR3 in DNA: TGTGCCAGCAGCTTAGACTTCACTAGCGCGGTATACAATGAGCAGTTCTTC.